One sample yielded the 19 T cell receptor beta chains listed below, sequenced in a study of beta chain features in type 1 diabetes. The study's findings and limits: Patients with Type 1 diabetes showed moderately but significantly shorter TCRB CDR3s in all four CD4+ subsets.

Sequencing targeted expressed TCRB transcripts, as all isolated RNA had been reverse transcribed. Sequencing used immunoSEQ multiplex PCR; TCRdb keeps in-frame clones, though not all of them. In the table there are some 63,000 clones, roughly 49% of which are singletons. The antigens these receptors bind are not known. The sequencing sample was made of central memory CD4+ T cells from blood. The receptors shown here come from a man aged 25 to 45 with type 1 diabetes.

This clone has more than one count but fewer than ten. The V gene is TRBV11-2, the J gene TRBJ2-7; 8 bases align to TRBD1. The V gene's germline CDR1 is SGHAT and CDR2 FQNNGV. With 1 base clipped from V and 2 bases from J, the junction kept 1 base outside the gene matches. The CDR3 contains 14 residues. In DNA, the CDR3 is TGTGCCAGCAGCTTAGGGACAGGGACCTACGAGCAGTACTTC. It encodes CASSLGTGTYEQYF.

The genes are TRBV11-2 and TRBJ2-1; D is ambiguous. Germline V gene data show CDR1 as SGHAT and CDR2 as FQNNGV. The CDR3 sequence is 17 residues long. V dropped 0 bases and J dropped 0 bases, with 12 bases sitting between them. DNA of the CDR3: TGTGCCAGCAGCTTAGAAAGCTTCCTGAGCTCCTACAATGAGCAGTTCTTC. Translation gives CASSLESFLSSYNEQFF.

For this clone: This CDR3 is also generated by other DNA sequences in the sample. The chain is built from TRBV2 and TRBJ1-1, with 8 bases identical to TRBD1. The CDR3 consists of 15 residues. The junction had 5 bases not matched to a gene; V was cut back by 4 bases and J by 1 base. Germline V gene sequence: CDR1 SNHLY, CDR2 FYNNEI. The CDR3 here is CASSVSGTGNTEAFF. The CDR3 nucleotides read TGTGCCAGCAGTGTGTCCGGGACAGGGAACACTGAAGCTTTCTTT.

This clone was observed a handful of times. This sequence joins TRBV30 and TRBJ2-7; 9 positions agree with TRBD1. The CDR3 length is 13 residues. CDR1 and CDR2 (germline): GTSNPN, SVGIG (reference sequence). CDR3 DNA: TGTGCGGGGATGGAGGACAGGGGCTACGAGCAGTACTTC. It encodes CAGMEDRGYEQYF.

This clone ranks as medium-sized. This chain connects TRBV4-1 to TRBJ1-6, with D unclear. This CDR3 has 15 residues. Trimming removed 4 bases from V and 5 bases from J, with 12 bases in between. Looked up from germline, CDR1 is MGHRA and CDR2 is YSYEKL. CDR3 DNA sequence: TGCGCCAGCAGCCTGGACGGGGTGAATAATTCACCCCTCCACTTT. As protein: CASSLDGVNNSPLHF.

This clone was picked up a small number of times. CDR3 sequence reads: CASSELKGFYGYTF. The CDR3 coding sequence is TGTGCCAGCAGCGAACTAAAGGGGTTCTATGGCTACACCTTC. This rearrangement joins TRBV2 to TRBJ1-2, with a possible D match to TRBD1 (5 bases). The CDR3 has 14 amino acids. Trimming left V 6 bases short and J 4 bases short, with 15 bases between. CDR1 and CDR2 from the germline V gene are SNHLY and FYNNEI.

There are a few counts of this clone. J is TRBJ2-1 and V is TRBV29-1; maybe TRBD1 (5 bases). V was shortened by 1 base and J by 8 bases, with 9 bases between the two germline ends. In germline, CDR1 is SQVTM, CDR2 ANQGSEA. This CDR3 has 12 residues. As DNA, the CDR3 is TGCAGCGTTGAAGGGGGCGTCCATGAGCAGTTCTTC. Amino acid sequence: CSVEGGVHEQFF.

This clone turned up a few times. This sequence joins TRBV7-2 and TRBJ2-3, with D maybe TRBD1 (6 bases). Trimming left V 5 bases short and J 6 bases short, with 12 bases between. CDR1 and CDR2 (germline): SGHTA, FQGNSA. This CDR3 has 13 amino acids. CDR3 amino acids: CASSMGQLDTQYF. The CDR3 coding sequence is TGTGCCAGCAGCATGGGACAACTGGATACGCAGTATTTT.

The genes are TRBV30 and TRBJ2-7, with D perhaps matching TRBD1 (5 bases). The germline gives CDR1 GTSNPN, CDR2 SVGIG (reference sequence). The CDR3 sequence is 14 residues long. Trimming shortened V by 4 bases and J by 7 bases, and 20 bases separated the two germline ends. DNA for the CDR3: TGTGCCTGGAAGAAAAGGGGCGACTCTAGGGAGCAGTACTTC. This sequence encodes CAWKKRGDSREQYF.

This rearrangement joins TRBV11-2 to TRBJ1-5; no reliable D call. CDR3 length equals 15 residues. Germline assignment: CDR1 SGHAT and CDR2 FQNNGV. V gave up 0 bases and J gave up 1 base, with 7 bases separating them. CDR3 nucleotide sequence: TGTGCCAGCAGCTTAGATGGAGGGAGCAATCAGCCCCAGCATTTT. Its protein is CASSLDGGSNQPQHF.

This chain links TRBV5-1 with TRBJ1-1; D uncertain. V was cut by 0 bases and J by 0 bases, with 9 bases left in between. From germline, CDR1 is SGHRS and CDR2 YFSETQ. CDR3 length equals 15 residues. CDR3 sequence reads: CASSLGSSMNTEAFF. Written as DNA, the CDR3 is TGCGCCAGCAGCTTGGGGAGCTCCATGAACACTGAAGCTTTCTTT.

This clone appeared a few times. The rearrangement joins TRBV4-2 to TRBJ2-1; 10 bases are shared with TRBD2. This CDR3 is 17 amino acids long. Germline V lookup: CDR1 LGHNA, CDR2 YNFKEQ. Germline trimming cut 0 bases from V and 7 bases from J; bases unmatched to any gene: 9. The CDR3 DNA reads as TGTGCCAGCAGCCAAGATCCCCCTAGCGGGAGCTTGAATGAGCAGTTCTTC. Translated, it gives CASSQDPPSGSLNEQFF.

The chain combines TRBV29-1 with TRBJ1-1; 9 bases map to TRBD1. Germline V gives CDR1 SQVTM, CDR2 ANQGSEA. The CDR3 is made up of 13 amino acids. V gave up 7 bases and J gave up 5 bases; unmatched junction bases: 8. Written as DNA, the CDR3 is TGCAGCGGTGGGACAGGGTATGGGACTGAAGCTTTCTTT. Residues: CSGGTGYGTEAFF.

This clone appeared a single time. The chain joins TRBV27 to TRBJ1-5, with 8 bases lining up with TRBD1. The CDR3 has 20 residues. Germline trimming cut 6 bases from V and 1 base from J; bases unmatched to any gene: 20. Germline V gene sequence: CDR1 MNHEY, CDR2 SMNVEV (reference sequence). CDR3 DNA sequence: TGTGCCAGCAGCCTAAGGGGGACAGGCGCCGGTGCTTGGAGCAATCAGCCCCAGCATTTT. Protein product: CASSLRGTGAGAWSNQPQHF.

This chain joins TRBV5-6 and TRBJ1-2; 8 nucleotides align to TRBD1. Trimming cost V 4 bases and J 1 base; bases outside gene matches: 3. CDR1 and CDR2 (germline): SGHDT, YYEEEE. This CDR3 is 14 amino acids long. CDR3 nucleotide sequence: TGTGCCAGCAGCCGGGACAGGAATAACTATGGCTACACCTTC. This sequence encodes CASSRDRNNYGYTF.

This clone was seen only a few times. This CDR3 is CASSGGQGPWNYGYTF. CDR3 sequence (DNA): TGTGCCAGCAGTGGGGGACAGGGGCCGTGGAACTATGGCTACACCTTC. V gene TRBV2 combines with J gene TRBJ1-2; TRBD1 aligns across 10 bases. V lost 4 bases to trimming and J lost 2 bases; unmatched junction nucleotides: 7. The CDR3 spans 16 residues. Germline CDR1 reads SNHLY; CDR2 reads FYNNEI.

The V call is TRBV5-1, the J call TRBJ2-2, with D hard to call. The CDR3 length is 15 residues. Trimming shortened V by 4 bases and J by 4 bases, and 14 bases separated the two germline ends. The germline gives CDR1 SGHRS, CDR2 YFSETQ. CDR3 DNA sequence: TGCGCCAGCAGCCCCGGTTTCGGTACCACCGGGGAGCTGTTTTTT. Protein: CASSPGFGTTGELFF.

This clone turned up a few times. This sequence joins TRBV5-4 and TRBJ2-7, with D perhaps TRBD2 (5 bases). V lost 4 bases to trimming and J lost 3 bases, with 8 bases between them. CDR3 length: 12 amino acids. The germline V gene has CDR1 SGHNT and CDR2 YYREEE (reference sequence). The DNA of the CDR3 is TGTGCCAGCAGCGTCCGGGACTACGAGCAGTACTTC. It codes for CASSVRDYEQYF. The full variable domain, in which reference TRBV5-4 and TRBJ2-7 provide the parts outside the CDR3, is ETGVTQSPTHLIKTRGQQVTLRCSSQSGHNTVSWYQQALGQGPQFIFQYYREEENGRGNFPPRFSGLQFPNYSSELNVNALELDDSALYLCASSVRDYEQYFGPGTRLTVT.

This clone occurred a few times. The CDR3 DNA follows: TGTGCCAGCAGCTTTTCACAGGGCGATGGCTACACCTTC. Amino acids: CASSFSQGDGYTF. The chain employs TRBV5-4 and TRBJ1-2; D is perhaps TRBD1 (6 bases). Germline values: CDR1 SGHNT, CDR2 YYREEE (reference sequence). The germline V and J ends were trimmed by 2 bases and 6 bases, with 11 bases remaining between them. The CDR3 contains 13 residues.